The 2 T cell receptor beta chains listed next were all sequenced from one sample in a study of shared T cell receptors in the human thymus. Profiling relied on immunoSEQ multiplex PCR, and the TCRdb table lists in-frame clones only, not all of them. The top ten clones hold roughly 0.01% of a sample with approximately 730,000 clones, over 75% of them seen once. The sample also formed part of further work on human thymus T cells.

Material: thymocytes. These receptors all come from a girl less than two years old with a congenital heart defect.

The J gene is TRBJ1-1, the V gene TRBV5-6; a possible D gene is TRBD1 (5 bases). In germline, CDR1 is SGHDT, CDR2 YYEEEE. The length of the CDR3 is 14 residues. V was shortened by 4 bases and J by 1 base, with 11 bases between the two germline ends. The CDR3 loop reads CASSQDRENTEAFF. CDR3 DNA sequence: TGTGCCAGCAGCCAAGACAGAGAGAACACTGAAGCTTTCTTT.

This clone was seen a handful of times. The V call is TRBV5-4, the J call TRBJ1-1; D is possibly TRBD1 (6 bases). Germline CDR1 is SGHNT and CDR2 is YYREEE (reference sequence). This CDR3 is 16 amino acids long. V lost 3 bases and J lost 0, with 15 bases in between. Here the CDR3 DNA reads TGTGCCAGCAGCTCGAGACAGGTCCGCATGAACACTGAAGCTTTCTTT. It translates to CASSSRQVRMNTEAFF.